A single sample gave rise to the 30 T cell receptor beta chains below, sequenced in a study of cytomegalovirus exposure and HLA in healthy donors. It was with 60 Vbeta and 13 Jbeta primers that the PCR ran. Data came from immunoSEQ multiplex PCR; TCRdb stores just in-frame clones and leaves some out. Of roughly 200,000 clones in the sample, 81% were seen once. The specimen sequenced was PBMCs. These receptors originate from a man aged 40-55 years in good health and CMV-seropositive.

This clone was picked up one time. CDR3 residues: CATPGRSETGYNEQFF. The CDR3 DNA reads TGCGCCACCCCGGGAAGATCCGAGACAGGGTACAATGAGCAGTTCTTC. V is TRBV23-1 and J is TRBJ2-1, with TRBD1 matching 7 bases. TRBV23-1 is identified as an open reading frame with a role that is uncertain. The junction had 16 bases not matched to a gene; V was cut back by 10 bases and J by 4 bases. The CDR3 spans 16 residues.

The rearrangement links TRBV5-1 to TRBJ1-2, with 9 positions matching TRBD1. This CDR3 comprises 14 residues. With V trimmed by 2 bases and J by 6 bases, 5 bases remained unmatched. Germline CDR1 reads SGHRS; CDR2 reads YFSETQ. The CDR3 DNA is TGCGCCAGCAGCTTCCGGGACAGGGCGAATGGCTACACCTTC. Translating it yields CASSFRDRANGYTF.

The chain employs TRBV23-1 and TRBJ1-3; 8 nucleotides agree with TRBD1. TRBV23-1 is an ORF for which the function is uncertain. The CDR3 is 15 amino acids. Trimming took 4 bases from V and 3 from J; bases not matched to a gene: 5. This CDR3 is CASSPGGAVGNTIYF. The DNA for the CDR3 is TGCGCCAGCAGTCCAGGGGGCGCGGTTGGAAACACCATATATTTT.

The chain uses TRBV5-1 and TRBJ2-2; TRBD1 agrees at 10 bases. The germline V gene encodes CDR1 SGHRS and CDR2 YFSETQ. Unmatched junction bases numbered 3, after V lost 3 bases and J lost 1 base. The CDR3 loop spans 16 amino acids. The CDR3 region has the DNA TGCGCCAGCAGCTGGGACAGGGGAGGGAACACCGGGGAGCTGTTTTTT. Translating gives CASSWDRGGNTGELFF.

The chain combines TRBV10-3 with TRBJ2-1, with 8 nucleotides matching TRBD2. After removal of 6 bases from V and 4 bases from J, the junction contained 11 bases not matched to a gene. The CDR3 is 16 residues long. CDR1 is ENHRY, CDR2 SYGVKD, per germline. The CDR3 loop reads CAIRSGGREGYNEQFF. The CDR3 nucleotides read TGTGCCATCAGGTCGGGGGGCCGGGAGGGGTACAATGAGCAGTTCTTC.

DNA of the CDR3: TGCAGCGTGGGGGGGAGGGGGACGGTGAACACTGAAGCTTTCTTT. Protein product: CSVGGRGTVNTEAFF. The J gene is TRBJ1-1, the V gene TRBV29-1; possible D gene TRBD1, 6 bases. The CDR3 is made up of 15 amino acids. Trimming took off 6 bases at V and 0 bases at J, with 17 bases between the two ends. Germline values: CDR1 SQVTM, CDR2 ANQGSEA.

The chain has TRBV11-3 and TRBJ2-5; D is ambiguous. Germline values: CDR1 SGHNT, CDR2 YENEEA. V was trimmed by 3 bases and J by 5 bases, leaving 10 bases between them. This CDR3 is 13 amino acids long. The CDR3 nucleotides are TGTGCCAGCAGCTTCCGGCTGAGGGAGACCCAGTACTTC. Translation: CASSFRLRETQYF.

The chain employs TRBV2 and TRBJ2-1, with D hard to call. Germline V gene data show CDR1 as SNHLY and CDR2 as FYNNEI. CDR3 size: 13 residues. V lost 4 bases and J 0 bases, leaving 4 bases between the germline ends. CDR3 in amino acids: CASSVGSYNEQFF. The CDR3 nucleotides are TGTGCCAGCAGTGTCGGCTCCTACAATGAGCAGTTCTTC.

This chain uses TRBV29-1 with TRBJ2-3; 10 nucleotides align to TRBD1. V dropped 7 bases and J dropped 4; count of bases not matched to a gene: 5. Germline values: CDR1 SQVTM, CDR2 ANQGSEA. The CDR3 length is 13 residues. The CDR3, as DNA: TGCAGCGCCCTAGGACAGGGGGCAGATACGCAGTATTTT. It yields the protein CSALGQGADTQYF.

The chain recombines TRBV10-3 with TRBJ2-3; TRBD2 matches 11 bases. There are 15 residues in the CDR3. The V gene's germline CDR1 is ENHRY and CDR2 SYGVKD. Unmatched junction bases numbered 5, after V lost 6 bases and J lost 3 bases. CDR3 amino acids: CAISPTSGVTDTQYF. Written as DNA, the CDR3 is TGTGCCATCAGCCCGACTAGCGGGGTGACAGATACGCAGTATTTT.

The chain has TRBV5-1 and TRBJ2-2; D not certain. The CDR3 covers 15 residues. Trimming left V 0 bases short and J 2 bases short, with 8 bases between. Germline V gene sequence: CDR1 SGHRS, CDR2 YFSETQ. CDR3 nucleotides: TGCGCCAGCAGCTTGGGGTACTCCAACACCGGGGAGCTGTTTTTT. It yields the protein CASSLGYSNTGELFF.

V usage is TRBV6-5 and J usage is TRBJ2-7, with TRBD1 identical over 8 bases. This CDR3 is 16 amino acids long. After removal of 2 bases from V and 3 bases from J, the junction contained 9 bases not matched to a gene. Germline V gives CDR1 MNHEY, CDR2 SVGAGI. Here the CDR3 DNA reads TGTGCCAGCAGTTACCGCGACAGGGGTGGGTTCTACGAGCAGTACTTC. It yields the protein CASSYRDRGGFYEQYF.

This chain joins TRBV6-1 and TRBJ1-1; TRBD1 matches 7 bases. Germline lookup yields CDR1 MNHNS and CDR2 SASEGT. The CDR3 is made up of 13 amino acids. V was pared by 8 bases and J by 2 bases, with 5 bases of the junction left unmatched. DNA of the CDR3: TGTGCCAGCGCCACAGGGGTAAACACTGAAGCTTTCTTT. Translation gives CASATGVNTEAFF.

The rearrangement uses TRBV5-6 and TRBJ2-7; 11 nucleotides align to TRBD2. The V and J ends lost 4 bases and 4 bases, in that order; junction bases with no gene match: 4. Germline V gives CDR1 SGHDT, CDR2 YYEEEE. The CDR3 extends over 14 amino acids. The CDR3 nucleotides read TGTGCCAGCAGCACACTAGCGGGGGCGTACGAGCAGTACTTC. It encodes CASSTLAGAYEQYF. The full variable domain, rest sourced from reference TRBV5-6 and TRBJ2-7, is DAGVTQSPTHLIKTRGQQVTLRCSPKSGHDTVSWYQQALGQGPQFIFQYYEEEERQRGNFPDRFSGHQFPNYSSELNVNALLLGDSALYLCASSTLAGAYEQYFGPGTRLTVT.

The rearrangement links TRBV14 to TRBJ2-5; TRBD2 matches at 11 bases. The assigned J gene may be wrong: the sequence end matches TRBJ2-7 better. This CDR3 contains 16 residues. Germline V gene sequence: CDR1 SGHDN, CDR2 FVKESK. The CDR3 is CASSGLLGLADSEQYF. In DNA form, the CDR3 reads TGTGCCAGCAGCGGACTATTGGGACTAGCGGATTCCGAGCAGTACTTC.

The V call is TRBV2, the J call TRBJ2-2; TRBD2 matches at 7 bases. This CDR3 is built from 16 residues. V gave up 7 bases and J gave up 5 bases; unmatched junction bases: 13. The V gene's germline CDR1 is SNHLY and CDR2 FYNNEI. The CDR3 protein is CASKGTTLRGTGELFF. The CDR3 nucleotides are TGTGCCAGCAAAGGGACTACCCTAAGGGGAACCGGGGAGCTGTTTTTT.

The CDR3 DNA sequence: TGTGCCATCAGACCGGGACTAGCGCAGATCTACGAGCAGTACTTC. Amino acids: CAIRPGLAQIYEQYF. The chain carries TRBV10-3 and TRBJ2-7, with 10 bases aligning to TRBD2. Looked up from germline, CDR1 is ENHRY and CDR2 is SYGVKD. The V gene end was trimmed by 6 bases and the J gene end by 3 bases; junction bases not matched to a gene: 8. This CDR3 has 15 amino acids.

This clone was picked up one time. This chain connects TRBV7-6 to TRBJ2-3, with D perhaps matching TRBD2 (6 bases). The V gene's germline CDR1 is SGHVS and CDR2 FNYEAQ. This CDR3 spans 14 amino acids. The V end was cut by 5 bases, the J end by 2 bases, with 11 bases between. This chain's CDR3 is CASSLGTHTDTQYF. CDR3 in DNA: TGTGCCAGCAGCCTCGGGACTCACACAGATACGCAGTATTTT.

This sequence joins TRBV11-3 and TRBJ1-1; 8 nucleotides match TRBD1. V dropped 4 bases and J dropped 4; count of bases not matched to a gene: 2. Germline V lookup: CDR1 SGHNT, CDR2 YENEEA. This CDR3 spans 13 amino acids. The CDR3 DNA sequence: TGTGCCAGCAGCTCAGACAGGGGCACTGAAGCTTTCTTT. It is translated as CASSSDRGTEAFF.

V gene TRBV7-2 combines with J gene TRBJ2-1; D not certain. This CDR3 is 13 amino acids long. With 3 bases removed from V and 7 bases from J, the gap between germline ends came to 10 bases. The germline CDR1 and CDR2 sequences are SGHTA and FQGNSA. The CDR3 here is CASSLRVENEQFF. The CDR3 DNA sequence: TGTGCCAGCAGCTTGCGTGTTGAGAATGAGCAGTTCTTC.

CDR3 nucleotides: TGTGCCAGCAGCTCCACAGGGGCAATTCAGTACTTC. The encoded protein is CASSSTGAIQYF. The chain recombines TRBV11-3 with TRBJ2-4; 7 bases align to TRBD1. V gave up 4 bases and J gave up 10 bases; unmatched junction bases: 4. The CDR3 loop spans 12 amino acids. The V gene's germline CDR1 is SGHNT and CDR2 YENEEA.

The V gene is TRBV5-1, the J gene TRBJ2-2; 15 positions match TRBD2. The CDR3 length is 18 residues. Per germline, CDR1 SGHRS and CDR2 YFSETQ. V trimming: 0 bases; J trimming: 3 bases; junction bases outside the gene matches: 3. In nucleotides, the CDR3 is TGCGCCAGCAGCTTGGGGACTAGCGGGGGGGCCTACACCGGGGAGCTGTTTTTT. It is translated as CASSLGTSGGAYTGELFF.

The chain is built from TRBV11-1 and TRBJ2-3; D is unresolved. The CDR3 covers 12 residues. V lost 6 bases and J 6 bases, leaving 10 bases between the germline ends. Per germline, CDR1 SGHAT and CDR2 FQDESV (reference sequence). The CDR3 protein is CASRENGDTQYF. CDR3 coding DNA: TGTGCCAGCAGGGAAAACGGGGATACGCAGTATTTT.

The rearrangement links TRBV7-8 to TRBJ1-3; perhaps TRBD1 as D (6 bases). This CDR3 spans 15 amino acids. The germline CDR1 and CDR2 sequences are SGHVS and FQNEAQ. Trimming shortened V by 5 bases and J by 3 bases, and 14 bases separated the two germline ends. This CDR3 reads CASSPGAQLGNTIYF. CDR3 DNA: TGTGCCAGCAGCCCAGGGGCCCAACTTGGAAACACCATATATTTT.

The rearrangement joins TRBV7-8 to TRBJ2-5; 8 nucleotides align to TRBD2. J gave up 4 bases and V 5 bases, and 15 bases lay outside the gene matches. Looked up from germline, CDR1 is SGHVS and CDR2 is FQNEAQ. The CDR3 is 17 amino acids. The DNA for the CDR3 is TGTGCCAGCAGCCCCTATCGAGTAGCGGGGACTCGAGAGACCCAGTACTTC. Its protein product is CASSPYRVAGTRETQYF.

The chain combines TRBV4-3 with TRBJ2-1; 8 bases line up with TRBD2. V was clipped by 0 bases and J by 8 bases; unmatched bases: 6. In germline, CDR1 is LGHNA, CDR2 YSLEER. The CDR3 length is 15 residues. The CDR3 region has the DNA TGCGCCAGCAGCCAAGATCGGGGGGGAGTGGATGAGCAGTTCTTC. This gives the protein CASSQDRGGVDEQFF.

The CDR3 bases are TGCGCCAGCAGCCAAGAAGGGGGGCAGGGGGGCAATCAGCCCCAGCATTTT. It yields the protein CASSQEGGQGGNQPQHF. The rearrangement joins TRBV4-1 to TRBJ1-5, with TRBD1 identical over 7 bases. V trimming: 0 bases; J trimming: 2 bases; junction bases outside the gene matches: 7. CDR3 size: 17 residues. Germline CDR1 is MGHRA and CDR2 is YSYEKL.

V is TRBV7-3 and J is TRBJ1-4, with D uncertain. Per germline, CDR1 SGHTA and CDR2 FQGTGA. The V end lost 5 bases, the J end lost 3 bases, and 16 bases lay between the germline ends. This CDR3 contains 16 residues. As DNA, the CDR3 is TGTGCCAGCAGCCTGATGATAGTAAACCCTAATGAAAAACTGTTTTTT. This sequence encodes CASSLMIVNPNEKLFF.

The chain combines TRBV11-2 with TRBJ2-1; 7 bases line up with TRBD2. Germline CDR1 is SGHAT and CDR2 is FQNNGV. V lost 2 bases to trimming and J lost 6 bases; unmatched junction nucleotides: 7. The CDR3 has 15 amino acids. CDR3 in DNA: TGTGCCAGCAGCTTACCTGGGACTACTTTCAATGAGCAGTTCTTC. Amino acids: CASSLPGTTFNEQFF.

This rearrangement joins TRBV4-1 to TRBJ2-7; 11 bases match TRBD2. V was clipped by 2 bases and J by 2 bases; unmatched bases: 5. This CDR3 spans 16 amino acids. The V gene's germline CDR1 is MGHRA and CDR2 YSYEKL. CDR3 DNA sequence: TGCGCCAGCAGCCAATTTGGTAGCGGGGGGGCCTACGAGCAGTACTTC. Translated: CASSQFGSGGAYEQYF.